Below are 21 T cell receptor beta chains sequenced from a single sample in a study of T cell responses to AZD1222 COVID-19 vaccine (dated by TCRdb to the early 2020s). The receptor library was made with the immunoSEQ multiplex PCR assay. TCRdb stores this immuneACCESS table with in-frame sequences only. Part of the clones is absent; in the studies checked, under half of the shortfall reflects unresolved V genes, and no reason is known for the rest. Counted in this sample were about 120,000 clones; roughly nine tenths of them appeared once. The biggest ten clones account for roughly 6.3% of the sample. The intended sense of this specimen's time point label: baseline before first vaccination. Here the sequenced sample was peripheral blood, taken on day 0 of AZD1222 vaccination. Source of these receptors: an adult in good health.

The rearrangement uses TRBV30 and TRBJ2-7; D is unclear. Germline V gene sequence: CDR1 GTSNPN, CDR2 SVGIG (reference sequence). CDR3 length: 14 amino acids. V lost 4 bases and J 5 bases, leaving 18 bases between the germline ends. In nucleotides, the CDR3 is TGTGCCTGGACCGATACATACCCTGGGAACGAGCAGTACTTC. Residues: CAWTDTYPGNEQYF.

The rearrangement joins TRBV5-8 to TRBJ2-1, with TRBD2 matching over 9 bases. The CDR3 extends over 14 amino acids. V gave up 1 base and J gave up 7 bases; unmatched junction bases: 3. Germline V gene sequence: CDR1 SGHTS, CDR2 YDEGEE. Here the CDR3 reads CASSLSGGMNEQFF. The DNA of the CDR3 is TGTGCCAGCAGCTTGAGCGGGGGGATGAATGAGCAGTTCTTC.

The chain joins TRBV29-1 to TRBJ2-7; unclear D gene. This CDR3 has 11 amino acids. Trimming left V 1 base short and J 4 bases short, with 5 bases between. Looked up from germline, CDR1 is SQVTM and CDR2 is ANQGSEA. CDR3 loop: CSVEGRYEQYF. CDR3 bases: TGCAGCGTTGAAGGCCGGTACGAGCAGTACTTC.

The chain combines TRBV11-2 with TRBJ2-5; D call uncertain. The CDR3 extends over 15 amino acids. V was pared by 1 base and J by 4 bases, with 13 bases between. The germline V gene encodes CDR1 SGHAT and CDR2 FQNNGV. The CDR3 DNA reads TGTGCCAGCAGCTTAGCCCTAGACTTGGGAGAGACCCAGTACTTC. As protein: CASSLALDLGETQYF.

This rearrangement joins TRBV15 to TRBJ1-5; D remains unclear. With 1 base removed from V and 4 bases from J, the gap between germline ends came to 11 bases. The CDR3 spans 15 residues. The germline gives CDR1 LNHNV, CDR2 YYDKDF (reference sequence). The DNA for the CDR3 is TGTGCCACCAGCAGAGCACCTATCAGGAATCAGCCCCAGCATTTT. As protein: CATSRAPIRNQPQHF.

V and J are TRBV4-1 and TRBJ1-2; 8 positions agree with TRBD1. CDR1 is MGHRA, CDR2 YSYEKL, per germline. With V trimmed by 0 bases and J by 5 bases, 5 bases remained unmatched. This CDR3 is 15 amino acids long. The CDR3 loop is CASSQDRDRFYGYTF. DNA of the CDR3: TGCGCCAGCAGCCAAGATCGGGACAGGTTTTATGGCTACACCTTC.

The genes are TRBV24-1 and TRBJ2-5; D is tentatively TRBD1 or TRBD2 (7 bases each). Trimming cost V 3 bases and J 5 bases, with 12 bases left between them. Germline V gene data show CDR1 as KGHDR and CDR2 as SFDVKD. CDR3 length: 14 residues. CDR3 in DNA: TGTGCCACCAGTGATCAGGGGGGGCGGGAGACCCAGTACTTC. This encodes CATSDQGGRETQYF.

CDR3 residues: CASSEGFTEPYEQYF. DNA of the CDR3: TGTGCCAGCAGTGAGGGATTTACCGAGCCTTACGAGCAGTACTTC. V and J are TRBV6-1 and TRBJ2-7, with unresolved D. Looked up from germline, CDR1 is MNHNS and CDR2 is SASEGT. This CDR3 comprises 15 residues. Trimming took off 3 bases at V and 4 bases at J, with 16 bases between the two ends.

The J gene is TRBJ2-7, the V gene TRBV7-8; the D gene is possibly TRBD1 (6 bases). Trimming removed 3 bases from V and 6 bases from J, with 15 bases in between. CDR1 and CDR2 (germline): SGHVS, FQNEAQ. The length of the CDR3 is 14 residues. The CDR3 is CASSFSQGLIEQYF. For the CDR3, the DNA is TGTGCCAGCAGCTTCTCCCAGGGGCTTATCGAGCAGTACTTC.

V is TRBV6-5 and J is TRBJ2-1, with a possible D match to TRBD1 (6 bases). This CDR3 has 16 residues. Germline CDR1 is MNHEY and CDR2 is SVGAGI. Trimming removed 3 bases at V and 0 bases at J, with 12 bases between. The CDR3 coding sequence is TGTGCCAGCAGTTATCGTCCGGACAGCTCCTACAATGAGCAGTTCTTC. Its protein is CASSYRPDSSYNEQFF.

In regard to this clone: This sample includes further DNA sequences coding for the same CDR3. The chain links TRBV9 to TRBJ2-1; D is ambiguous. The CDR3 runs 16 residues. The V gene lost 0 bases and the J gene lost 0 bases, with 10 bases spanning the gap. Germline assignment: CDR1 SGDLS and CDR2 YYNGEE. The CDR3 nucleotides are TGTGCCAGCAGCGTAGAAGGGCTAAGCTCCTACAATGAGCAGTTCTTC. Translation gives CASSVEGLSSYNEQFF. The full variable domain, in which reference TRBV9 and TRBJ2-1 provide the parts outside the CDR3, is DSGVTQTPKHLITATGQRVTLRCSPRSGDLSVYWYQQSLDQGLQFLIQYYNGEERAKGNILERFSAQQFPDLHSELNLSSLELGDSALYFCASSVEGLSSYNEQFFGPGTRLTVL.

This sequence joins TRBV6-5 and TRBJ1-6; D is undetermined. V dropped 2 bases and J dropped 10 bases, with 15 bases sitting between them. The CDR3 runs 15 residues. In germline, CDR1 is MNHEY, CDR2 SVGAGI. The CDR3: CASSYDTHGTSPLHF. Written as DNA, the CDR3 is TGTGCCAGCAGTTACGATACACACGGAACCTCACCCCTCCACTTT.

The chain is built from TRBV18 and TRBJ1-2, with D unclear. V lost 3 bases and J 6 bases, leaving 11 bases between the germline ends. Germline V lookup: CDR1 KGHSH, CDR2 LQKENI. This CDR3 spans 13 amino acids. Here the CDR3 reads CASSPFSEDGYTF. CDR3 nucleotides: TGTGCCAGCTCACCGTTCTCCGAGGATGGCTACACCTTC.

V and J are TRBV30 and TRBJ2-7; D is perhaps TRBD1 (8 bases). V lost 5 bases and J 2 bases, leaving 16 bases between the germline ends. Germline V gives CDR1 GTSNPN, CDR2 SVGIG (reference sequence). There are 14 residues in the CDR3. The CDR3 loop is CAWSGGDRPYEQYF. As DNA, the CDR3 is TGTGCCTGGTCTGGGGGGGACAGGCCCTACGAGCAGTACTTC.

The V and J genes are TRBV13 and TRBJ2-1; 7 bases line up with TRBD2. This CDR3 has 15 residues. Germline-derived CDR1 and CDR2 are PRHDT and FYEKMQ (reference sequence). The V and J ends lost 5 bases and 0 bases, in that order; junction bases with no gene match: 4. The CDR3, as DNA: TGTGCCAGCAGCAGGCGGGGGATCTCCTACAATGAGCAGTTCTTC. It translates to CASSRRGISYNEQFF.

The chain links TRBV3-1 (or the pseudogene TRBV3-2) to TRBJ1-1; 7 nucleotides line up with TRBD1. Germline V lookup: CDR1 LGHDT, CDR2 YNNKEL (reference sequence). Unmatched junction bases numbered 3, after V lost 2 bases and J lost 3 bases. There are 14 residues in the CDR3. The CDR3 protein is CASSQTGEDTEAFF. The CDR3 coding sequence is TGTGCCAGCAGCCAAACAGGGGAGGACACTGAAGCTTTCTTT.

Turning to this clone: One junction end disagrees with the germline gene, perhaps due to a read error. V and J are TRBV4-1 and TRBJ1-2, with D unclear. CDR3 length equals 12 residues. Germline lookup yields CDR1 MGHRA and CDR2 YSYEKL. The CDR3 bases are TGCGCCAGCAGCCAGAGGATCGGACCCCGCTTCTTC. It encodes CASSQRIGPRFF.

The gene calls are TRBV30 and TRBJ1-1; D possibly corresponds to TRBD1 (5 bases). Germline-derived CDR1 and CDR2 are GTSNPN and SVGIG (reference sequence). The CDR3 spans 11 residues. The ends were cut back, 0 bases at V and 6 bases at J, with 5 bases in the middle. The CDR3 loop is CAWSVQAEAFF. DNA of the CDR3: TGTGCCTGGAGTGTACAGGCTGAAGCTTTCTTT. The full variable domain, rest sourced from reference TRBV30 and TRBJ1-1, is SQTIHQWPATLVQPVGSPLSLECTVEGTSNPNLYWYRQAAGRGLQLLFYSVGIGQISSEVPQNLSASRPQDRQFILSSKKLLLSDSGFYLCAWSVQAEAFFGQGTRLTVV.

CDR3 sequence reads: CASSSGTGQATNEKLFF. For the CDR3, the DNA is TGTGCCAGCTCGAGTGGGACAGGGCAAGCAACTAATGAAAAACTGTTTTTT. The chain uses TRBV18 and TRBJ1-4; TRBD1 agrees at 9 bases. This CDR3 region has 17 residues. Germline V gene data show CDR1 as KGHSH and CDR2 as LQKENI. V shed 6 bases, J shed 0 bases, and the junction held 8 bases outside the gene matches.

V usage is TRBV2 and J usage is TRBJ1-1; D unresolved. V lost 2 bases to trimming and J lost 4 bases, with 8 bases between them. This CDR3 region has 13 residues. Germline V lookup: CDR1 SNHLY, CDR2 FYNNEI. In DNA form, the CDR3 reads TGTGCCAGCAGTGAACGGGGTGGCACTGAAGCTTTCTTT. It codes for CASSERGGTEAFF.

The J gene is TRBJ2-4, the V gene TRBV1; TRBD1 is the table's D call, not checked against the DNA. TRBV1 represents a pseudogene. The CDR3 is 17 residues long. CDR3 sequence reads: CTSSHGQGIAAKNIQYF. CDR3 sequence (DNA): TGCACCAGCAGCCATGGACAGGGGATCGCGGCCAAAAACATTCAGTACTTC.